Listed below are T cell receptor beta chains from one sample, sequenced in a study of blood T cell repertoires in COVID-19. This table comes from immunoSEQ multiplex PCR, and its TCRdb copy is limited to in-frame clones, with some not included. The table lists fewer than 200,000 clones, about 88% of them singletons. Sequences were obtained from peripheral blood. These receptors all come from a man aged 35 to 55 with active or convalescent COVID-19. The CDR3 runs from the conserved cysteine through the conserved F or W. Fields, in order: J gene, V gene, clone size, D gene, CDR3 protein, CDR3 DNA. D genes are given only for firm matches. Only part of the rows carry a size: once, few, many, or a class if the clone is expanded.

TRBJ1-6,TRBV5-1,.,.,CASSLAALQGSPLHF,TGCGCCAGCAGCTTGGCGGCTTTACAGGGATCACCCCTCCACTTT
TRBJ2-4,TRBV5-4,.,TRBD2,CAAGAAGDGAKNIQYF,TGTGCCGCGGGCGCAGCGGGGGATGGGGCCAAAAACATTCAGTACTTC
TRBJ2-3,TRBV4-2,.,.,CASSRTGSVSTDTQYF,TGTGCCAGCAGCCGAACGGGGAGCGTTAGCACAGATACGCAGTATTTT
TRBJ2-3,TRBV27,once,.,CASTLRASTDTQYF,TGTGCCAGCACCCTGCGAGCTAGCACAGATACGCAGTATTTT
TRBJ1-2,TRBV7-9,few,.,CASSLGPEREANYGYTF,TGTGCCAGCAGCTTAGGGCCGGAAAGGGAGGCTAACTATGGCTACACCTTC
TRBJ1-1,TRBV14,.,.,CASSLREGRNTEAFF,TGTGCCAGCAGCCTAAGAGAGGGTAGGAACACTGAAGCTTTCTTT
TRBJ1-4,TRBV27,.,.,CASSYKGEGKLFF,TGTGCCAGCAGTTATAAAGGGGAGGGAAAACTGTTTTTT
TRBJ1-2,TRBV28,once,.,CASSFGQNYGYTF,TGTGCCAGCAGTTTCGGACAGAACTATGGCTACACCTTC
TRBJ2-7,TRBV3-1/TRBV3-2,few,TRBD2,CASSPGLAYYEQYF,TGTGCCAGCAGCCCGGGACTAGCGTACTACGAGCAGTACTTC
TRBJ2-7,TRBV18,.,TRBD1,CASSRNRGLSSYEQYF,TGTGCCAGCTCACGAAACAGGGGGCTAAGCTCCTACGAGCAGTACTTC
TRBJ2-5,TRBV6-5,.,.,CASSYDPAGETQYF,TGTGCCAGCAGCTACGACCCCGCCGGGGAGACCCAGTACTTC